The clone carrying this TCR beta chain was seen a few times. The sample is drawn from a study of T cells after yellow fever vaccination. Each CDR3 protein gets one entry after TCRdb re-called the 5' RACE reads with MiXCR. The data hold 250,000 or so distinct CDR3 sequences, with approximately 6.8% observed a single time. The CDR3 has 15 amino acids. Per the germline V gene, CDR1 is SGHRS and CDR2 is YFSETQ. V was trimmed by 4 bases and J by 0 bases, leaving 11 bases between them. This clonotype was obtained from a man aged 30 to 45 who received the YFV17D yellow fever vaccine. The starting material was CD4+ T cells sorted from PBMCs, obtained on the day of the yellow fever booster vaccination. The chain carries TRBV5-1 and TRBJ2-1; the D gene is possibly TRBD1 (6 bases). Here the CDR3 DNA reads TGCGCCAGCAGCCTTGGGACATCCTCCTACAATGAGCAGTTCTTC. As protein: CASSLGTSSYNEQFF.